These 20 T cell receptor beta chains originate from one sample sequenced in a study of T cells in women clearing cervical HPV infection. The data were produced by immunoSEQ multiplex PCR, yet TCRdb's version contains in-frame clones alone and is incomplete. The clone table shows tens of thousands of clones, with the ten largest holding more than 6.5%. The specimen was blood buffy coat. All receptors derive from a woman aged 18 to 75 with a cervical HPV16 infection that either progressed to CIN3+ or cleared (not recorded which).

With regard to this clone: With the read ending 3 residues before the CDR3 end, the germline J gene is used to fill in that end. The V gene is TRBV7-7, the J gene TRBJ2-7; 7 bases line up with TRBD1. The CDR3 loop spans 13 amino acids. With V trimmed by 4 bases and J by 6 bases, 6 bases remained unmatched. Germline V CDR1 and CDR2: SSHAT, FNYEAQ (reference sequence). This chain's CDR3 is CASSSDRVSEQYF. The CDR3 bases that were read are TGTGCCAGCAGCTCAGACAGGGTCTCCGAG.

Points on this clone: Sequencing ends 3 residues short of the CDR3 end; the germline J gene provides the rest. The V and J genes are TRBV2 and TRBJ2-7; 11 bases fit TRBD2. Germline lookup yields CDR1 SNHLY and CDR2 FYNNEI. The V segment lost 8 bases and the J segment 0 bases; nucleotides outside the gene matches: 6. The CDR3 extends over 15 amino acids. CDR3 loop: CASGGTSGLSYEQYF. The CDR3 DNA, read in part, is TGTGCCAGCGGGGGGACTAGCGGCCTCTCCTACGAG. The full variable domain, in which reference TRBV2 and TRBJ2-7 provide the parts outside the CDR3, is EPEVTQTPSHQVTQMGQEVILRCVPISNHLYFYWYRQILGQKVEFLVSFYNNEISEKSEIFDDQFSVERPDGSNFTLKIRSTKLEDSAMYFCASGGTSGLSYEQYFGPGTRLTVT.

Of note for this clone: The CDR3 extends 3 residues past the end of the read, so its final part is completed from the germline J gene. The chain carries TRBV6-4 and TRBJ1-2; D is perhaps TRBD1 (5 bases). V lost 3 bases and J lost 2, with 7 bases in between. CDR1 is MRHNA, CDR2 SNTAGT, per germline. The CDR3 is made up of 13 amino acids. CDR3 protein: CASSEGENYGYTF. Incomplete CDR3 DNA: TGTGCCAGCAGTGAAGGGGAAAACTATGGC.

Comments on this clone: The read halts 3 residues ahead of the CDR3 end, with the missing end drawn from the germline J gene. This chain connects TRBV15 to TRBJ1-1; a possible D gene is TRBD1 (6 bases). V gave up 1 base and J gave up 5 bases, with 11 bases separating them. The CDR3 extends over 14 amino acids. Per germline, CDR1 LNHNV and CDR2 YYDKDF (reference sequence). The sequenced part of the CDR3 DNA is TGTGCCACCAGCAGAGCCCGAGGGGGTACTGAA. Its translation is CATSRARGGTE. The whole CDR3 reads CATSRARGGTEAFF. The complete variable domain, with remaining parts taken from reference TRBV15 and TRBJ1-1, reads DAMVIQNPRYQVTQFGKPVTLSCSQTLNHNVMYWYQQKSSQAPKLLFHYYDKDFNNEADTPDNFQSRRPNTSFCFLDIRSPGLGDTAMYLCATSRARGGTEAFFGQGTRLTVV.

About this clone: The read falls 3 residues short of the CDR3 end, and the missing part is taken from the germline J gene. This chain uses TRBV6-1 with TRBJ2-3; 11 bases align to TRBD2. This CDR3 region has 15 residues. V lost 1 base, J lost 7 bases, and 4 bases stayed unmatched. CDR1 MNHNS and CDR2 SASEGT come from the germline V gene. The covered CDR3 bases are TGTGCCAGCAGTGAAGAAACTAGCGGGGGAAATACG. Protein: CASSEETSGGNT. The whole CDR3 protein reads CASSEETSGGNTQYF.

With respect to this clone: With the read ending 3 residues before the CDR3 end, the germline J gene is used to fill in that end. The V gene is TRBV2, the J gene TRBJ2-5; the match to TRBD2 covers 10 bases. V gave up 4 bases and J gave up 1 base; unmatched junction bases: 3. Germline CDR1 and CDR2: SNHLY and FYNNEI. The CDR3 has 15 amino acids. CDR3 amino acids: CASSGSGGAQETQYF. Incomplete CDR3 DNA: TGTGCCAGCAGTGGCAGCGGGGGGGCCCAAGAGACC. Variable domain in full (rest from reference TRBV2 and TRBJ2-5): EPEVTQTPSHQVTQMGQEVILRCVPISNHLYFYWYRQILGQKVEFLVSFYNNEISEKSEIFDDQFSVERPDGSNFTLKIRSTKLEDSAMYFCASSGSGGAQETQYFGPGTRLLVL.

For this clone: Coverage ceases 3 residues before the CDR3 finishes, and the germline J gene fills in the end. The chain couples TRBV7-9 to TRBJ2-1; 7 bases match TRBD1. This CDR3 contains 15 residues. J gave up 5 bases and V 5 bases, and 9 bases lay outside the gene matches. In germline, CDR1 is SEHNR, CDR2 FQNEAQ (reference sequence). CDR3 residues: CASSQKDRWNNEQFF. The DNA read from the CDR3 is TGTGCCAGCAGCCAAAAGGACAGGTGGAACAATGAG.

For this clone: The CDR3 end is not reached by the read, which stops 3 residues before it; the germline J gene fills it in. V is TRBV13 and J is TRBJ2-5; 8 bases agree with TRBD2. The length of the CDR3 is 14 residues. Germline V gives CDR1 PRHDT, CDR2 FYEKMQ (reference sequence). V lost 5 bases and J lost 7; bases outside the gene matches: 9. The CDR3 here is CASSPGLVSGTQYF. The CDR3 DNA, read in part, is TGTGCCAGCAGCCCGGGACTAGTTAGTGGGACC. Full variable domain (remainder filled in from reference TRBV13 and TRBJ2-5): AAGVIQSPRHLIKEKRETATLKCYPIPRHDTVYWYQQGPGQDPQFLISFYEKMQSDKGSIPDRFSAQQFSDYHSELNMSSLELGDSALYFCASSPGLVSGTQYFGPGTRLLVL.

Note on this clone: The read falls 3 residues short of the CDR3 end, and the missing part is taken from the germline J gene. The rearrangement links TRBV20-1 to TRBJ2-1; D possibly corresponds to TRBD2 (5 bases). The V gene's germline CDR1 is DFQATT and CDR2 SNEGSKA (reference sequence). The CDR3 length is 13 residues. The germline V and J ends were trimmed by 5 bases and 8 bases, with 16 bases remaining between them. The covered CDR3 bases are TGCAGTGCTCCACCTCGGGGTCGGGATGAG. It yields the protein CSAPPRGRDE. The full CDR3 is CSAPPRGRDEQFF.

Comments on this clone: Coverage ceases 3 residues before the CDR3 finishes, and the germline J gene fills in the end. The rearrangement joins TRBV5-1 to TRBJ2-1, with 7 bases matching TRBD2. This CDR3 has 14 amino acids. V lost 0 bases to trimming and J lost 8 bases; unmatched junction nucleotides: 5. The V gene's germline CDR1 is SGHRS and CDR2 YFSETQ. The covered CDR3 bases are TGCGCCAGCAGCTTGGAGCGGGGATATTATGAG. Translating it yields CASSLERGYYE. The complete CDR3 protein is CASSLERGYYEQFF.

As to this clone: Coverage ceases 3 residues before the CDR3 finishes, and the germline J gene fills in the end. This chain uses TRBV5-1 with TRBJ1-4, with TRBD1 identical over 7 bases. The CDR3 spans 17 residues. Looked up from germline, CDR1 is SGHRS and CDR2 is YFSETQ. The ends lost 0 bases at V and 3 bases at J; junction bases unmatched: 8. Incomplete CDR3 DNA: TGCGCCAGCAGCTTGGAGTCCCAGGGGGGTTCTAATGAAAAA. This gives the protein CASSLESQGGSNEK. The CDR3 reads in full as CASSLESQGGSNEKLFF.

On this clone itself: The sequenced fragment ends 3 residues before the CDR3 boundary, so the rest is inferred from the germline J gene. This chain uses TRBV20-1 with TRBJ1-4, with D perhaps matching TRBD1 (5 bases). Germline V gene sequence: CDR1 DFQATT, CDR2 SNEGSKA (reference sequence). Between the trimmed V and J ends, which lost 0 bases and 7 bases, there was a span of 15 bases. This CDR3 has 15 residues. CDR3 residues: CSARDLRGVSEKLFF. Partial CDR3 DNA: TGCAGTGCTAGAGATCTCAGAGGGGTGTCTGAAAAA.

In the case of this clone: The read ends 3 residues before the CDR3 terminus; that terminus is restored from the germline J gene. The rearrangement uses TRBV6-2 or TRBV6-3 and TRBJ1-2, with D perhaps matching TRBD1 (6 bases). The length of the CDR3 is 14 residues. CDR1 is MNHEY, CDR2 SVGEGT, per germline. Partial CDR3 DNA: TGTGCCAGCAGTCCTCGGGACACCGGTTGGGGC. Its translation is CASSPRDTGWG. The entire CDR3 reads CASSPRDTGWGYTF.

The CDR3 region is CASSREPTYEQYF. The CDR3 DNA, read in part, is TGCGCCAGCTCTCGAGAGCCTACCTACGAG. The V and J genes are TRBV5-1 and TRBJ2-7; no firm D call. The read ends 3 residues shy of where the CDR3 ends; the end is completed using the germline J gene. There are 13 residues in the CDR3. The ends were cut back, 7 bases at V and 2 bases at J, with 13 bases in the middle. Germline values: CDR1 SGHRS, CDR2 YFSETQ.

Incomplete CDR3 DNA: TGTGCCACCAGCCGATTCCGGGGTACACGCTACGAG. It is translated as CATSRFRGTRYE. The whole CDR3 sequence is CATSRFRGTRYEQYF. The chain has TRBV15 and TRBJ2-7; D possibly corresponds to TRBD2 (5 bases). The CDR3 is cut off 3 residues early in the read; its end comes from the germline J gene. Trimming cost V 5 bases and J 3 bases, with 17 bases left between them. This CDR3 has 15 amino acids. Looked up from germline, CDR1 is LNHNV and CDR2 is YYDKDF (reference sequence).

In regard to this clone: With the read ending 3 residues before the CDR3 end, the germline J gene is used to fill in that end. The V call is TRBV5-1, the J call TRBJ1-2, with D perhaps TRBD1 (6 bases). There are 16 residues in the CDR3. Germline V gene lookup returns CDR1 SGHRS and CDR2 YFSETQ. V was pared by 0 bases and J by 0 bases, with 12 bases between. Partial CDR3 DNA: TGCGCCAGCAGCTTGGAGGGGGACACGACTAACTATGGC. Translation gives CASSLEGDTTNYG. The complete CDR3 protein is CASSLEGDTTNYGYTF. Together with reference TRBV5-1 and TRBJ1-2, the CDR3 gives the full variable domain: KAGVTQTPRYLIKTRGQQVTLSCSPISGHRSVSWYQQTPGQGLQFLFEYFSETQRNKGNFPGRFSGRQFSNSRSEMNVSTLELGDSALYLCASSLEGDTTNYGYTFGSGTRLTVV.

On this clone: The read ends 3 residues before the CDR3 terminus; that terminus is restored from the germline J gene. V gene TRBV19 combines with J gene TRBJ1-5; tentative D call: TRBD1 (5 bases). Trimming removed 8 bases from V and 2 bases from J, with 16 bases in between. This CDR3 spans 15 amino acids. Per germline, CDR1 LNHDA and CDR2 SQIVND (reference sequence). The part of the CDR3 DNA that was read is TGTGCCAGTGAGGCTGCGGGGGGTCGCAATCAGCCC. It codes for CASEAAGGRNQP. The whole CDR3 sequence reads CASEAAGGRNQPQHF.

In regard to this clone: The read gets to within 3 residues of the CDR3 end, and the germline J gene fills in the rest. The chain carries TRBV5-4 and TRBJ1-1; TRBD1 matches at 7 bases. Germline assignment: CDR1 SGHNT and CDR2 YYREEE (reference sequence). V shed 6 bases and J 1 base; nucleotides not matched to a gene: 6. The CDR3 sequence is 14 residues long. CDR3 bases read: TGTGCCAGCACCTACAGGGGCGGGAACACTGAA. This codes for CASTYRGGNTE. The whole CDR3 region reads CASTYRGGNTEAFF.

With respect to this clone: From the germline J gene comes the end of the CDR3, since the read stops 3 residues before it. This chain uses TRBV20-1 with TRBJ1-1; D is uncertain. The length of the CDR3 is 11 residues. Germline CDR1 DFQATT, CDR2 SNEGSKA (reference sequence). CDR3 amino acids: CSARLPVQAFF. The CDR3 DNA, read in part, is TGCAGTGCTAGACTTCCAGTTCAA.

As concerns this clone: The read ends 3 residues early relative to the CDR3; the germline J gene fills the gap. J is TRBJ2-2 and V is TRBV4-2, with a possible D match to TRBD1 (6 bases). Germline V gives CDR1 LGHNA, CDR2 YNFKEQ. This CDR3 is built from 17 residues. The V and J ends lost 4 bases and 1 base respectively, with 16 bases between them. The sequenced part of the CDR3 DNA is TGTGCCAGCAGCCCTCGGGGCAGGGGCGAGAACACCGGGGAG. This encodes CASSPRGRGENTGE. The full CDR3 is CASSPRGRGENTGELFF.